This T cell receptor beta chain was obtained from a study of Graves' ophthalmopathy and Graves' hyperthyroidism. About the study: Peripheral blood was gathered at first diagnosis, ahead of any treatment whatsoever. Findings and limits, study-wide: This model predicted ophthalmopathy progression (sensitivity 70% to 71%, specificity about 72%). Among thyroid clonotypes expanded above 0.001 frequency, most also appeared in blood.

Transcripts of RNA were the source for amplifying TCR beta CDR3 regions. After a first-round RT-PCR with HTBI primers, a second-round multiplex PCR was run. TCRdb recomputed calls from the multiplex PCR reads with MiXCR, one row per CDR3 protein. The sample contains hundreds of thousands of distinct CDR3 sequences, roughly 21% of which appear only once. V lost 4 bases and J lost 4, with 23 bases in between. CDR1 GTSNPN and CDR2 SVGIG come from the germline V gene (reference sequence). The CDR3 runs to 16 residues. No progression to ophthalmopathy over 18 months defined stable hyperthyroidism. With respect to this clonotype: Its antigen remains unknown.

This clonotype was obtained from a woman between 18 and 30 years old with stable Graves' hyperthyroidism. Sequenced material: peripheral blood. V is TRBV30 and J is TRBJ2-7; the D is unclear. The CDR3 spells CAWKNAGFSRLYEQYF. DNA for the CDR3: TGTGCCTGGAAGAACGCCGGGTTCAGTCGCCTATACGAGCAGTACTTC.